This T cell receptor beta chain was documented in a study of CD8+ T cells in alopecia areata. Sequencing relied on a cDNA template that was reverse transcribed from extracted RNA. The table came from immunoSEQ multiplex PCR; TCRdb's copy has only in-frame clones and leaves some out. The repertoire includes some 190,000 clones, approximately 49% of them detected once, and 10% sits in the top ten. Points on this clone: Its antigen is still unknown.

V was shortened by 0 bases and J by 6 bases, with 11 bases between the two germline ends. CDR3 length equals 13 residues. The germline CDR1 and CDR2 sequences are SQVTM and ANQGSEA. Overall study results and limits: Lesional scalp displayed greater clonality than normal scalp, most notably in alopecia totalis/universalis. Persistence of many expanded lesional clones was seen in scalp and blood during tofacitinib. Tofacitinib produced a significant decrease in scalp clonality and in expanded CD8+ clones among the top 100. Just one nonresponder means the tie between baseline CD8+ expansion and response stays uncertain.

Regarding treatment: oral pan-JAK inhibitor, 5-10 mg twice daily. This material consisted of CD8+ T cells sorted from blood, taken at week 52, from a patient treated with tofacitinib. The gene calls are TRBV29-1 and TRBJ1-2; D remains ambiguous. The origin of this receptor is a human donor with alopecia areata. The CDR3 DNA follows: TGCAGCGTTGAAGATCGGCCCTCCCATGGCTACACCTTC. It is translated as CSVEDRPSHGYTF.